The clone carrying this T cell receptor beta chain was seen many times. The length of the CDR3 is 16 residues. Trimming at V came to 2 bases and at J to 4 bases, leaving 2 bases not matched to a gene. Per the germline V gene, CDR1 is SGHRS and CDR2 is YFSETQ. This sample is part of a study of blood T cell repertoires in COVID-19. Sequenced by immunoSEQ multiplex PCR; TCRdb stores in-frame clones only, minus some. The sample lists 200,000 or so clones; approximately 79% were seen once. This sequence joins TRBV5-1 and TRBJ2-2, with TRBD2 identical over 13 bases. Specimen: peripheral blood. This receptor was identified in a man aged 55-75 years with active or convalescent COVID-19. CDR3 bases: TGCGCCAGCAGCTTCGGACTAGCGGGAGTCACCGGGGAGCTGTTTTTT. It yields the protein CASSFGLAGVTGELFF.